This TCR beta chain was profiled in a study of CD8+ T cells in alopecia areata. The wider study: For the treated group, dosing was oral tofacitinib at 5 to 10 mg twice daily.

Following RNA extraction, reverse transcription yielded cDNA that acted as the sequencing template. Profiling relied on immunoSEQ multiplex PCR, and the TCRdb table lists in-frame clones only, not all of them. The data show 150,000 to 200,000 clones, about 60% seen once. Details on this clone: Antigen unknown.

Treatment specified: oral pan-JAK inhibitor, 5-10 mg twice daily. The CDR3 extends over 14 amino acids. V was trimmed by 0 bases and J by 4 bases, leaving 9 bases between them. CDR1 is MNHEY, CDR2 SVGAGI, per germline. General study findings and limits: More clonal than normal scalp was lesional scalp, particularly alopecia totalis/universalis. A large proportion of expanded lesional clones were detected persisting in scalp and blood during tofacitinib.

The chain is built from TRBV6-5 and TRBJ1-2, with D uncertain. This clonotype was obtained from a human donor with alopecia areata. The material sequenced was CD8+ T cells sorted from blood, taken at week 24, from a patient treated with tofacitinib. In nucleotides, the CDR3 is TGTGCCAGCAGTTACTCGGCAGGCACCTATGGCTACACCTTC. Amino acid sequence: CASSYSAGTYGYTF.